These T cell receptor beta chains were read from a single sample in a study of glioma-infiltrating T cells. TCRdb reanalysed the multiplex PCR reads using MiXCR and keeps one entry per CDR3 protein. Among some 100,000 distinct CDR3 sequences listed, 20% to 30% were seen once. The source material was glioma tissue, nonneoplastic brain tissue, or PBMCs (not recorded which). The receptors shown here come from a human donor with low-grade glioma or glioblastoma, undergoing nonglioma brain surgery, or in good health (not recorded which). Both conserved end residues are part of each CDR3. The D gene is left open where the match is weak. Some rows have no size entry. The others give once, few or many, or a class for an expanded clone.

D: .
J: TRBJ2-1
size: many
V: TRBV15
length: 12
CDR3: CATRGANNEQFF
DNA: TGTGCCACCAGAGGGGCCAACAATGAGCAGTTCTTC

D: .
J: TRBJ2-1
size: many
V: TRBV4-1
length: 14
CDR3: CASSHLGVLSEQFF
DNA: TGCGCCAGCAGCCACCTCGGGGTGTTAAGTGAGCAGTTCTTC

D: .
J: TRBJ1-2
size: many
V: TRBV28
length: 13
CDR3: CASTTAINYGYTF
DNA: TGTGCCAGCACGACGGCAATTAACTATGGCTACACCTTC

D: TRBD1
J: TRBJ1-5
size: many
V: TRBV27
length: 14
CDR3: CASSDDRGNQPQHF
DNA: TGTGCCAGCAGTGATGACAGGGGAAATCAGCCCCAGCATTTT

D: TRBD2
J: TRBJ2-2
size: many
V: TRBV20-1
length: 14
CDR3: CSASLAANTGGLFF
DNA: TGCAGTGCCTCGCTAGCGGCGAACACCGGGGGGCTGTTTTTT

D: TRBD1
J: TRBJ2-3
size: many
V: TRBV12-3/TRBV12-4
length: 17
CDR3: CASSSTSTGGSTDTQYF
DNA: TGTGCCAGCAGTTCCACGTCGACAGGGGGATCGACAGATACGCAGTATTTT

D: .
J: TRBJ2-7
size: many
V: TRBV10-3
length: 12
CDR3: CAIGGSSYEQYF
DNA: TGTGCCATCGGTGGCAGTTCCTACGAGCAGTACTTC

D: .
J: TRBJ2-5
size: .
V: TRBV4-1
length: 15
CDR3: CASSQHWDLKETQYF
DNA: TGCGCCAGCAGCCAACATTGGGACTTAAAAGAGACCCAGTACTTC

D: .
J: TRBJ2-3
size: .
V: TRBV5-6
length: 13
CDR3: CASSWMDTDTQYF
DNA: TGTGCCAGCAGCTGGATGGATACAGATACGCAGTATTTT

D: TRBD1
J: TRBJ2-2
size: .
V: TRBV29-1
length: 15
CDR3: CSVTTGAPLTGELFF
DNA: TGCAGCGTCACGACAGGGGCACCGCTGACCGGGGAGCTGTTTTTT

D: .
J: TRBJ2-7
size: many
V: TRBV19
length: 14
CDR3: CASSTPGRNYEQYF
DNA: TGTGCCAGTAGTACTCCGGGTAGGAACTACGAGCAGTACTTC

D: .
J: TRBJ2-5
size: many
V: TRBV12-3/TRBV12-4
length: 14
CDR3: CASSQKQEQETQYF
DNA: TGTGCCAGCAGTCAAAAACAGGAACAAGAGACCCAGTACTTC

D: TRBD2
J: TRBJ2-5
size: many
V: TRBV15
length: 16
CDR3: CATSRGGGVQQETQYF
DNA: TGTGCCACCAGCAGAGGGGGGGGGGTTCAACAAGAGACCCAGTACTTC

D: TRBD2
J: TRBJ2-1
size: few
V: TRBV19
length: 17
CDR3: CASSIVPGTSRLNEQFF
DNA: TGTGCCAGTAGTATAGTCCCCGGGACTAGCAGACTTAATGAGCAGTTCTTC

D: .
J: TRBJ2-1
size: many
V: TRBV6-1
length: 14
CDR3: CASRTGANYNEQFF
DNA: TGTGCCAGCAGAACGGGGGCCAACTACAATGAGCAGTTCTTC

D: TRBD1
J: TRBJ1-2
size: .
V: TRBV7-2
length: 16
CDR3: CSISLEHQDRVAGYTF
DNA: TGTTCCATCAGCTTAGAACATCAGGACAGGGTAGCCGGCTACACCTTC

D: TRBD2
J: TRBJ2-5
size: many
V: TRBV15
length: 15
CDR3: CATSSEAGHQETQYF
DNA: TGTGCCACCAGCAGCGAAGCGGGGCACCAAGAGACCCAGTACTTC

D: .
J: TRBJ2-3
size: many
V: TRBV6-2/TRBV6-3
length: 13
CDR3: CASRDSGTDTQYF
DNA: TGTGCCAGCAGGGACAGTGGCACAGATACGCAGTATTTT

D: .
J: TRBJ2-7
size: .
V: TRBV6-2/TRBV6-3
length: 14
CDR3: CASRRVRAGHEQYF
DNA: TGTGCTTCAAGGCGGGTACGGGCGGGGCACGAGCAGTACTTC

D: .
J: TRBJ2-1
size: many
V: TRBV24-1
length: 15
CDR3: CATSDLRGPYNEQFF
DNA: TGTGCCACCAGTGATTTGCGGGGGCCCTACAATGAGCAGTTCTTC

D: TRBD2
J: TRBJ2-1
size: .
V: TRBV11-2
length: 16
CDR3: CASSFSGGATYNEQFF
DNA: TGTGCCAGCAGCTTCAGCGGGGGGGCCACCTACAATGAGCAGTTCTTC

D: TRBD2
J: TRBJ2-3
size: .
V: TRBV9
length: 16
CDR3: CASSVAPGLATDTQYF
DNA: TGTGCCAGCAGCGTAGCTCCGGGACTAGCGACAGATACGCAGTATTTT

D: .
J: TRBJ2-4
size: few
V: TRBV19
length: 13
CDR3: CASQESGKNIQYF
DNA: TGTGCCAGCCAGGAGTCCGGCAAAAACATTCAGTACTTC

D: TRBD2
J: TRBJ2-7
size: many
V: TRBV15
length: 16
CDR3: CATSGSGTRSSYEQYF
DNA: TGTGCCACCAGCGGCTCGGGGACTAGGAGTTCCTACGAGCAGTACTTC

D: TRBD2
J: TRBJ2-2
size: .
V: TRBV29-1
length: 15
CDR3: CSAATSGRGTGELFF
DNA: TGCAGCGCCGCGACTAGCGGGAGAGGTACCGGGGAGCTGTTTTTT